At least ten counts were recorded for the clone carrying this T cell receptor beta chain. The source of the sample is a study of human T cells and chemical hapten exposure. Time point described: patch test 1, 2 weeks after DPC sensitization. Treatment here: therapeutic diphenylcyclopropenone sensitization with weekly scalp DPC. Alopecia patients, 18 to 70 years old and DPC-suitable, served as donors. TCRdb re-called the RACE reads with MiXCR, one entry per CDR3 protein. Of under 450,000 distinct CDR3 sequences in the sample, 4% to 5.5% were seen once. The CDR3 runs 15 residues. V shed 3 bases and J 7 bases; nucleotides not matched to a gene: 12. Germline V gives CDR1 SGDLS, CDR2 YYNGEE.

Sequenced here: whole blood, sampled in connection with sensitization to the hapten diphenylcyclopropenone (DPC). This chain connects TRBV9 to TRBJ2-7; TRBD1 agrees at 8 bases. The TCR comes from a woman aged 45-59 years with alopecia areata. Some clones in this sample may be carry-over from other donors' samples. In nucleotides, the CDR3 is TGTGCCAGCAGCGAGGCCTCGGGACAGGTGGAGGAGCAGTACTTC. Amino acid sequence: CASSEASGQVEEQYF.